This T cell receptor (beta chain) stems from a study of blood T cell repertoires in COVID-19. For the study at large: COVID-19 samples from acute and convalescent phases originated in the United States, Italy and Spain. PBMCs, B-cell-depleted T cells, or T cells provided the cDNA or gDNA that made up the material.

Enrollment of patients from Seattle took place during active infection, with longitudinal follow-up. How the authors handled the data: The assay estimated nucleated cells by amplifying reference gene primers. Assay used: immunoSEQ multiplex PCR; TCRdb lists only in-frame clones, some missing. That table supplies the V and J calls and clone size; D and trimming were determined from the DNA. The sample contains approximately 300,000 clones, around 90% of which appear only once. This CDR3 is 14 amino acids long. Trimming took 5 bases from V and 4 from J; bases not matched to a gene: 7. CDR1 is SEHNR, CDR2 FQNEAQ, per germline (reference sequence).

The chain is built from TRBV7-9 and TRBJ1-2; 7 bases are shared with TRBD1. Sequenced: peripheral blood. The clonotype originates from a woman between 25 and 40 years old with COVID-19, enrolled during active disease. CDR3 DNA: TGTGCCAGCAGCACCCGGACAGGAATCTATGGCTACACCTTC. It codes for CASSTRTGIYGYTF.